These 22 T cell receptor beta chains share one sample of origin, sequenced in a study of shared clonotypes between healthy human individuals. The protocol was immunoSEQ multiplex PCR, while the TCRdb copy is restricted to in-frame clones and leaves out a portion. The table lists approximately 1,500,000 clones, about 98% of them singletons. Sequenced material: naive CD4+ T cells sorted from blood. The subset here: CD45RA+ positively selected. These TCRs come from a young man in good health.

The J gene is TRBJ1-1, the V gene TRBV28; D ambiguous. The CDR3 has 12 amino acids. Looked up from germline, CDR1 is MDHEN and CDR2 is SYDVKM. The CDR3 reads CVNSVWDTEAFF. The CDR3 nucleotides are TGTGTAAATAGTGTGTGGGACACTGAAGCTTTCTTT.

V and J are TRBV9 and TRBJ2-2; 16 nucleotides match TRBD2. The CDR3 has 19 amino acids. CDR1 is SGDLS, CDR2 YYNGEE, per germline. Losses at the gene ends were 0 bases for V and 5 bases for J; bases not matched to a gene: 7. CDR3 amino acids: CASSVAPGLAGGGTGELFF. CDR3 coding DNA: TGTGCCAGCAGCGTAGCCCCGGGACTAGCGGGAGGGGGTACCGGGGAGCTGTTTTTT.

The CDR3 protein is CASSTGVTGELFF. In nucleotides, the CDR3 is TGTGCCAGCAGCACAGGGGTCACCGGGGAGCTGTTTTTT. The chain recombines TRBV11-2 with TRBJ2-2; TRBD1 matches at 7 bases. Germline V gene sequence: CDR1 SGHAT, CDR2 FQNNGV. This CDR3 comprises 13 residues. With V trimmed by 5 bases and J by 4 bases, 1 base remained unmatched. Looking up the rest from reference TRBV11-2 and TRBJ2-2 gives the full variable domain: EAGVAQSPRYKIIEKRQSVAFWCNPISGHATLYWYQQILGQGPKLLIQFQNNGVVDDSQLPKDRFSAERLKGVDSTLKIQPAKLEDSAVYLCASSTGVTGELFFGEGSRLTVL.

This chain connects TRBV7-2 to TRBJ2-7; 8 bases fit TRBD1. The CDR3 is 14 residues long. Germline CDR1 reads SGHTA; CDR2 reads FQGNSA. After removal of 5 bases from V and 5 bases from J, the junction contained 8 bases not matched to a gene. The CDR3 loop reads CASSNRGSLDEQYF. CDR3 nucleotide sequence: TGTGCCAGCAGCAACAGGGGGAGCTTGGACGAGCAGTACTTC.

The chain recombines TRBV18 with TRBJ2-3, with 13 bases matching TRBD2. The CDR3 is 19 amino acids. Germline CDR1 KGHSH, CDR2 LQKENI. Trimming took 1 base from V and 3 from J; bases not matched to a gene: 10. CDR3: CASSPLRLAGGRGTDTQYF. The DNA of the CDR3 is TGTGCCAGCTCACCACTCAGACTAGCGGGAGGCCGAGGTACAGATACGCAGTATTTT. The full variable domain, rest sourced from reference TRBV18 and TRBJ2-3, is NAGVMQNPRHLVRRRGQEARLRCSPMKGHSHVYWYRQLPEEGLKFMVYLQKENIIDESGMPKERFSAEFPKEGPSILRIQQVVRGDSAAYFCASSPLRLAGGRGTDTQYFGPGTRLTVL.

This rearrangement joins TRBV9 to TRBJ2-5, with TRBD2 as a possible D gene (6 bases). The CDR3 has 17 amino acids. V lost 0 bases, J lost 3 bases, and 18 bases lay in between. Germline CDR1 SGDLS, CDR2 YYNGEE. The CDR3 region is CASSVDPIGGAKETQYF. As DNA, the CDR3 is TGTGCCAGCAGCGTAGACCCAATCGGAGGGGCTAAAGAGACCCAGTACTTC.

This chain connects TRBV6-5 to TRBJ2-7, with D possibly being TRBD2 (6 bases). The CDR3 extends over 15 amino acids. Between the trimmed V and J ends, which lost 0 bases and 7 bases, there was a span of 16 bases. Germline assignment: CDR1 MNHEY and CDR2 SVGAGI. The CDR3 coding sequence is TGTGCCAGCAGTTACTCTACCGGGACTTCTTTTGAGCAGTACTTC. The encoded protein is CASSYSTGTSFEQYF.

Worth noting for this clone: The sample carries other DNA sequences with the same CDR3. This chain links TRBV28 with TRBJ2-7; possible D gene TRBD1, 6 bases. Trimming took off 4 bases at V and 3 bases at J, with 13 bases between the two ends. This CDR3 is built from 14 residues. Germline CDR1 MDHEN, CDR2 SYDVKM. DNA of the CDR3: TGTGCCAGCAGTTCCCCCGGGACAAGCTACGAGCAGTACTTC. It encodes CASSSPGTSYEQYF.

This chain joins TRBV18 and TRBJ1-2, with TRBD1 matching over 7 bases. Germline values: CDR1 KGHSH, CDR2 LQKENI. The V gene end was trimmed by 3 bases and the J gene end by 5 bases; junction bases not matched to a gene: 6. The CDR3 totals 14 residues. Here the CDR3 DNA reads TGTGCCAGCTCACCGTTACAGGGGACGTATGGCTACACCTTC. Residues: CASSPLQGTYGYTF.

A remark on this clone: Other DNA sequences from this sample encode an identical CDR3 as well. The V call is TRBV9, the J call TRBJ2-1; 7 bases fit TRBD1. The CDR3 has 15 amino acids. CDR1 and CDR2 from the germline V gene are SGDLS and YYNGEE. The V gene end was trimmed by 4 bases and the J gene end by 4 bases; junction bases not matched to a gene: 8. The CDR3 DNA is TGTGCCAGCAGCCCGCGACAGGGATCGTACAATGAGCAGTTCTTC. It yields the protein CASSPRQGSYNEQFF.

The chain carries TRBV5-1 and TRBJ1-1; D not certain. The germline CDR1 and CDR2 sequences are SGHRS and YFSETQ. Trimming left V 3 bases short and J 1 base short, with 10 bases between. The CDR3 has 14 residues. The CDR3 nucleotides are TGCGCCAGCAGCTCCTTCGCGGGGAACACTGAAGCTTTCTTT. Amino acid sequence: CASSSFAGNTEAFF.

This clone was detected only once. The chain carries TRBV7-8 and TRBJ2-5, with 7 bases that match TRBD2. The V gene's germline CDR1 is SGHVS and CDR2 FQNEAQ. With 0 bases clipped from V and 2 bases from J, the junction kept 15 bases outside the gene matches. The CDR3 has 19 amino acids. Here the CDR3 DNA reads TGTGCCAGCAGCTTAGCAACGCGGGAGAACCCTTTTGGGCAAGAGACCCAGTACTTC. Residues: CASSLATRENPFGQETQYF.

In regard to this clone: The sample holds other DNA sequences that translate to the same CDR3. The V gene is TRBV28, the J gene TRBJ2-7, with D tentatively TRBD1 or TRBD2 (5 bases each). CDR3 length equals 14 residues. V lost 1 base to trimming and J lost 2 bases, with 9 bases between them. Germline CDR1 is MDHEN and CDR2 is SYDVKM. The CDR3 DNA reads as TGTGCCAGCAGTTTATCAGGGACGACCTACGAGCAGTACTTC. Translated, it gives CASSLSGTTYEQYF.

The chain couples TRBV7-6 to TRBJ2-5; D remains unclear. V dropped 0 bases and J dropped 3 bases, with 2 bases sitting between them. There are 12 residues in the CDR3. Germline assignment: CDR1 SGHVS and CDR2 FNYEAQ. CDR3: CASSLAKETQYF. For the CDR3, the DNA is TGTGCCAGCAGCTTAGCTAAAGAGACCCAGTACTTC.

This chain uses TRBV15 with TRBJ1-1, with TRBD1 as a possible D gene (5 bases). CDR1 LNHNV and CDR2 YYDKDF come from the germline V gene (reference sequence). The CDR3 contains 18 residues. Trimming left V 0 bases short and J 5 bases short, with 22 bases between. The CDR3 coding sequence is TGTGCCACCAGCAGAGATTGGGCGAGGAGGGGTTTGGAAACTGAAGCTTTCTTT. Its protein is CATSRDWARRGLETEAFF.

V gene TRBV5-1 combines with J gene TRBJ2-3, with D hard to call. This CDR3 comprises 13 residues. The germline V gene encodes CDR1 SGHRS and CDR2 YFSETQ. Between the trimmed V and J ends, which lost 4 bases and 2 bases, there was a span of 8 bases. CDR3 protein: CASSADVTDTQYF. As DNA, the CDR3 is TGCGCCAGCAGCGCGGACGTCACAGATACGCAGTATTTT.

J is TRBJ2-3 and V is TRBV6-6; 11 nucleotides line up with TRBD2. The J segment lost 1 base and the V segment lost 4 bases, leaving 1 base of the junction unmatched. The CDR3 spans 15 residues. CDR1 and CDR2 (germline): MNHNY, SVGAGI (reference sequence). The CDR3 DNA follows: TGTGCCAGCAGTTCACTAGCGGGGGGCACAGATACGCAGTATTTT. Protein sequence: CASSSLAGGTDTQYF.

As to this clone: This specimen includes other DNA sequences encoding the same CDR3. CDR3 protein: CASSWVAGGSYEQYF. In DNA, the CDR3 is TGCGCCAGCAGCTGGGTAGCGGGAGGCTCCTACGAGCAGTACTTC. V and J are TRBV5-1 and TRBJ2-7; TRBD2 matches at 10 bases. The CDR3 has 15 residues. Germline CDR1 SGHRS, CDR2 YFSETQ. With V trimmed by 3 bases and J by 0 bases, 3 bases remained unmatched.

V and J are TRBV10-3 and TRBJ2-7; D gene unclear. Germline CDR1 and CDR2: ENHRY and SYGVKD. V lost 0 bases and J 2 bases, leaving 8 bases between the germline ends. CDR3 length: 14 amino acids. CDR3 sequence: CAISESSRTYEQYF. The CDR3 nucleotides are TGTGCCATCAGTGAGTCCTCCAGGACCTACGAGCAGTACTTC.

J is TRBJ1-2 and V is TRBV2; a weak D match, TRBD1 (6 bases). Trimming cost V 6 bases and J 4 bases, with 18 bases left between them. The CDR3 contains 15 residues. Germline loops: CDR1 SNHLY, CDR2 FYNNEI. The CDR3 sequence: CASSVFRDTSYGYTF. CDR3 bases: TGTGCCAGCAGCGTTTTTAGGGACACTAGCTATGGCTACACCTTC.

This chain uses TRBV5-1 with TRBJ1-2; D is unclear. In germline, CDR1 is SGHRS, CDR2 YFSETQ. This CDR3 is 12 amino acids long. Trimming took off 2 bases at V and 7 bases at J, with 9 bases between the two ends. The CDR3 is CASSLTRVGYTF. CDR3 sequence (DNA): TGCGCCAGCAGCTTAACACGAGTTGGCTACACCTTC.

The chain has TRBV6-5 and TRBJ2-4, with D perhaps matching TRBD1 or TRBD2 (6 bases each). Germline values: CDR1 MNHEY, CDR2 SVGAGI. The V end lost 2 bases, the J end lost 7 bases, and 12 bases lay between the germline ends. This CDR3 has 14 amino acids. The CDR3 loop is CASSYGLGGNIQYF. For the CDR3, the DNA is TGTGCCAGCAGTTACGGGCTAGGGGGGAACATTCAGTACTTC.